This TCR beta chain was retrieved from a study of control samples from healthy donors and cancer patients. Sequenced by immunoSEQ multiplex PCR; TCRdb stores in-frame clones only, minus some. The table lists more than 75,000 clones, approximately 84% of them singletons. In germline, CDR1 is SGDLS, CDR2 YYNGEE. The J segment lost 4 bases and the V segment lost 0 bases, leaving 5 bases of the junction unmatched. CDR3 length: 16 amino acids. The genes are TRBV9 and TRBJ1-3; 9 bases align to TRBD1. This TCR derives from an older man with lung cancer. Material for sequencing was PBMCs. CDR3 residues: CASSVGGTGYGNTIYF. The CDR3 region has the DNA TGTGCCAGCAGCGTAGGAGGGACAGGGTACGGAAACACCATATATTTT.